This is a list of T cell receptor beta chains from one sample in a study of blood T cell repertoires in COVID-19. Sequenced by immunoSEQ multiplex PCR; TCRdb stores in-frame clones only, minus some. The repertoire holds 130,000 or so clones, with about 76% as singletons. What was sequenced was peripheral blood. These receptors originate from a man of 80 years or more with acute or convalescent COVID-19. Both conserved end residues are part of each CDR3. Each record gives: clone size, CDR3 length, J gene, D gene, V gene, CDR3 DNA, CDR3 protein. A D gene is named only where the DNA matches it firmly. Rows give clone size only sometimes, using once, few, many, or a class for an expanded clone.

>NA|17|TRBJ1-2|NA|TRBV4-3
TGCGCCAGCAGCCAAGATCTGTGGACAGCGCGATCCTATGGCTACACCTTC
CASSQDLWTARSYGYTF
>NA|15|TRBJ1-1|NA|TRBV7-2
TGTGCCAGCAGCTTGACCGGGAGCGTTGGGACTGAAGCTTTCTTT
CASSLTGSVGTEAFF
>NA|14|TRBJ2-1|TRBD2|TRBV5-6
TGTGCCAGCAGCTTTGCGGGGGGCCCCATTGAGCAGTTCTTC
CASSFAGGPIEQFF
>NA|12|TRBJ1-2|NA|TRBV7-9
TGTGCCAGCAGCTTTATCAACTATGGCTACACCTTC
CASSFINYGYTF
>NA|14|TRBJ1-2|NA|TRBV6-1
TGTGCCAGCAGTGAAGGTGTCCCTGACTATGGCTACACCTTC
CASSEGVPDYGYTF
>once|13|TRBJ1-4|TRBD1|TRBV6-5
TGTGCCAGCAGTTCGGGACAGGGTGGGAAACTGTTTTTT
CASSSGQGGKLFF
>NA|14|TRBJ2-5|NA|TRBV6-2/TRBV6-3
TGTGCCAGCAGTTACGGGGGGGCGCAAGAGACCCAGTACTTC
CASSYGGAQETQYF
>NA|13|TRBJ2-3|NA|TRBV7-9
TGTGCCAGCAGCTTCAGGGGTGCAGATACGCAGTATTTT
CASSFRGADTQYF
>few|14|TRBJ1-1|NA|TRBV5-1
TGCGCCAGCAGTCAGGGGATTATGAACACTGAAGCTTTCTTT
CASSQGIMNTEAFF
>few|19|TRBJ2-2|TRBD2|TRBV10-2
TGCGCCAGCAGTGAGGGACGGAAGGGACTAGCGAAGACCACCGGGGAGCTGTTTTTT
CASSEGRKGLAKTTGELFF
>NA|15|TRBJ2-7|NA|TRBV18
TGTGCCAGCTCACCTACCTCACAGGTCAGCTACGAGCAGTACTTC
CASSPTSQVSYEQYF
>NA|14|TRBJ1-2|NA|TRBV5-1
TGCGCCAGCAGCTTTGAAAGCGTTAACTATGGCTACACCTTC
CASSFESVNYGYTF
>NA|18|TRBJ2-1|NA|TRBV4-1
TGCGCCAGCAGCCAAGAAAAGGGACACCCAAGGGTCTACAATGAGCAGTTCTTC
CASSQEKGHPRVYNEQFF
>NA|16|TRBJ1-3|NA|TRBV30
TGTGCCTGGAGTGTACGGGGGAGGGTCTCTGGAAACACCATATATTTT
CAWSVRGRVSGNTIYF
>NA|15|TRBJ2-7|NA|TRBV24-1
TGTGCCACCAGTGATTCGGCAGACTTCTCCTACGAGCAGTACTTC
CATSDSADFSYEQYF
>NA|15|TRBJ2-7|NA|TRBV2
TGTGCCAGCAGTGAAAGTTCCGCAGTCGCCTACGAGCAGTACTTC
CASSESSAVAYEQYF
>NA|15|TRBJ2-1|TRBD1|TRBV11-2
TGTGCCAGCAGCTTAGGCAGGGGGCAGTACAATGAGCAGTTCTTC
CASSLGRGQYNEQFF
>NA|16|TRBJ2-7|NA|TRBV11-2
TGTGCCAGCAGCTCCCTAAGACACGAACACTCCTACGAGCAGTACTTC
CASSSLRHEHSYEQYF
>NA|16|TRBJ1-6|TRBD1|TRBV4-1
TGCGCCAGCAGCCGCATAGGACAGGGACTAAGATCACCCCTCCACTTT
CASSRIGQGLRSPLHF
>NA|13|TRBJ1-3|NA|TRBV14
TGTGCCAGCAGCCAGCAGGCTGGAAACACCATATATTTT
CASSQQAGNTIYF
>few|16|TRBJ1-2|TRBD1|TRBV6-2/TRBV6-3
TGTGCCAGCAGTCGGTGGGAAGGACAGGGTAGCTATGGCTACACCTTC
CASSRWEGQGSYGYTF
>NA|14|TRBJ2-5|NA|TRBV6-2/TRBV6-3
TGTGCCAGCAGTTACGCGGGGCGGGGAGAGACCCAGTACTTC
CASSYAGRGETQYF